One sample yielded the 5 T cell receptor beta chains listed below, sequenced in a study of early T cells in non-severe SARS-CoV-2 infection. In TCRdb, the 5' RACE reads were re-called with MiXCR into one record per CDR3 protein. The sample shows 100,000 to 130,000 distinct CDR3 sequences, roughly 12% of them seen only once. Material: whole blood. The receptors here all came from an adult who was a healthcare worker with PCR-confirmed SARS-CoV-2 infection or an uninfected control (not recorded which).

The table lists this clonotype with a few counts. The chain is built from TRBV5-6 and TRBJ2-2; 13 bases fit TRBD2. Trimming cost V 1 base and J 6 bases; bases outside gene matches: 6. CDR1 and CDR2 (germline): SGHDT, YYEEEE. CDR3 length equals 17 residues. CDR3 in DNA: TGTGCCAGCAGCTTGAGGACTAGCGGGAGCATCGCCGGGGAGCTGTTTTTT. This codes for CASSLRTSGSIAGELFF. The entire variable domain, with the rest obtained from reference TRBV5-6 and TRBJ2-2, is as follows: DAGVTQSPTHLIKTRGQQVTLRCSPKSGHDTVSWYQQALGQGPQFIFQYYEEEERQRGNFPDRFSGHQFPNYSSELNVNALLLGDSALYLCASSLRTSGSIAGELFFGEGSRLTVL.

This clonotype was recorded many times. The chain couples TRBV24-1 to TRBJ2-1; a weak D match, TRBD2 (5 bases). The CDR3 has 12 residues. V dropped 10 bases and J dropped 7 bases, with 13 bases sitting between them. Germline-derived CDR1 and CDR2 are KGHDR and SFDVKD. CDR3 sequence (DNA): TGTGCCACTACAAGCCGGGGAAATGAGCAGTTCTTC. Its protein product is CATTSRGNEQFF.

The chain employs TRBV5-1 and TRBJ2-5; 11 bases map to TRBD2. From germline, CDR1 is SGHRS and CDR2 YFSETQ. The V gene end was trimmed by 0 bases and the J gene end by 4 bases; junction bases not matched to a gene: 5. CDR3 length: 16 residues. DNA for the CDR3: TGCGCCAGCAGCTTGGTACTAGCGGGAGTGGTAGAGACCCAGTACTTC. Residues: CASSLVLAGVVETQYF.

The chain is built from TRBV10-3 and TRBJ2-7, with TRBD1 matching over 8 bases. Germline assignment: CDR1 ENHRY and CDR2 SYGVKD. V shed 7 bases, J shed 0 bases, and the junction held 8 bases outside the gene matches. The CDR3 spans 15 residues. The CDR3 DNA reads TGTGCCATCAACCGAAACAGGGGGAGCTCCTACGAGCAGTACTTC. It is translated as CAINRNRGSSYEQYF.

The chain recombines TRBV20-1 with TRBJ2-2; 7 bases match TRBD1. Germline values: CDR1 DFQATT, CDR2 SNEGSKA (reference sequence). Trimming removed 3 bases from V and 3 bases from J; junction bases left unmatched: 4. This CDR3 is built from 14 residues. The CDR3 loop reads CSARRGRDTGELFF. Written as DNA, the CDR3 is TGCAGTGCTAGGAGGGGGCGCGACACCGGGGAGCTGTTTTTT.